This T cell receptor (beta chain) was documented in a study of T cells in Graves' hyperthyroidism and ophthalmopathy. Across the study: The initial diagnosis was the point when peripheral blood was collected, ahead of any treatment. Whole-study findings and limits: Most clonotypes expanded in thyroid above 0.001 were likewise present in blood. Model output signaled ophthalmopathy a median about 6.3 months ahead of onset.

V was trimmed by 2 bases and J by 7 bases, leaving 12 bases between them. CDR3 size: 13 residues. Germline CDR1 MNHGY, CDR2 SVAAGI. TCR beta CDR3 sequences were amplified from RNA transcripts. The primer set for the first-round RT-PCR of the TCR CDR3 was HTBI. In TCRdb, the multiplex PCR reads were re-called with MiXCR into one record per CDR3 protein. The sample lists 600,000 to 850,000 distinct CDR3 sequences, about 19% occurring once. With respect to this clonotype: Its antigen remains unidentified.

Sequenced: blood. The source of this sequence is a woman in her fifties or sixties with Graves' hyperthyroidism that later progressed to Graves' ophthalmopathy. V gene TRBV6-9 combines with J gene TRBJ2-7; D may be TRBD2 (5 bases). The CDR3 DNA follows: TGTGCCAGCAGTTATCGTCGAGGGTCGGAGCAGTACTTC. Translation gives CASSYRRGSEQYF.